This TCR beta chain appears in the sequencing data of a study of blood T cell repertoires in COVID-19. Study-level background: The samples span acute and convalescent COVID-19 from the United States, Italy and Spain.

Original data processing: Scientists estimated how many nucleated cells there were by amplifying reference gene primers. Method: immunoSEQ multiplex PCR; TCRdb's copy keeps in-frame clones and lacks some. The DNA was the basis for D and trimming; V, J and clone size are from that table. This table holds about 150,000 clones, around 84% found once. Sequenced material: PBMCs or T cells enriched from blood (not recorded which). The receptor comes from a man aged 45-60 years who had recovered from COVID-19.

CDR3 bases: TGTGCCAGCACCCTATCCGGGGACAATAATTCACCCCTCCACTTT. Its protein product is CASTLSGDNNSPLHF. The rearrangement links TRBV2 to TRBJ1-6, with D perhaps matching TRBD1 (6 bases). CDR1 and CDR2 (germline): SNHLY, FYNNEI. The CDR3 sequence is 15 residues long. Trimming removed 7 bases at V and 5 bases at J, with 15 bases between.